The source of this T cell receptor (beta chain) is a study of blood T cell repertoires in COVID-19. Study-level information: The United States, Italy and Spain were the sources of the acute and convalescent COVID-19 samples. The cDNA or gDNA used as material had been derived from T cells, B-cell-depleted T cells, or PBMCs.

The V and J ends lost 7 bases and 8 bases respectively, with 15 bases between them. The CDR3 runs to 14 residues. Germline CDR1 is MDHEN and CDR2 is SYDVKM. In the original processing: Reference gene primer amplification in the assay estimated nucleated cell counts. Only in-frame clones appear in the TCRdb table, and some are missing; sequencing was by immunoSEQ multiplex PCR. V, J and clone size reflect that table, while D and trimming were determined from the DNA. Found here are around 100,000 clones, around 90% of them singletons; the top ten hold around 5.4%. The clonotype originates from a human donor in a cohort sampled during active COVID-19. The sample consisted of peripheral blood. The chain couples TRBV28 to TRBJ1-6; weak D call: TRBD1 (6 bases). The CDR3 here is CASKGGQTYSPLHF. In nucleotides, the CDR3 is TGTGCCAGCAAGGGGGGGCAAACCTATTCACCCCTCCACTTT.